A selection of T cell receptor beta chains follows, all from one sample in a study of CD8+ T cells in alopecia areata. Method: immunoSEQ multiplex PCR; TCRdb's copy keeps in-frame clones and lacks some. In the table there are 110,000 or so clones, roughly 56% of which are singletons. The source material was CD4+ T cells sorted from blood, sampled at week 24, from a patient treated with tofacitinib. The receptors were sampled from a human donor with alopecia areata. Both conserved end residues are part of each CDR3. A D gene is named only where the DNA matches it firmly. Rows may omit the clone size; those that give it use once, few, many or a size class.

cdr3_aa cdr3_nt d_call clone_size j_call v_call
CAWSVGGIYNEQFF TGTGCCTGGAGTGTAGGGGGCATCTACAATGAGCAGTTCTTC TRBD1 - TRBJ2-1 TRBV30
CASSLDLAEAFF TGTGCCAGCAGCTTAGATCTGGCTGAAGCTTTCTTT - few TRBJ1-1 TRBV7-2
CASSAQNTGELFF TGTGCCAGCAGCGCACAAAACACCGGGGAGCTGTTTTTT - - TRBJ2-2 TRBV9
CASNKDSYEQYF TGTGCCAGCAATAAGGACAGCTACGAGCAGTACTTC - - TRBJ2-7 TRBV6-6
CASSRQGSGTEAFF TGCGCCAGCAGCCGCCAGGGATCTGGGACTGAAGCTTTCTTT - - TRBJ1-1 TRBV4-1
CASTLRSSGWGNEQFF TGTGCCAGCACTCTCCGATCTAGCGGGTGGGGCAATGAGCAGTTCTTC TRBD2 - TRBJ2-1 TRBV2
CASSEVRWTGTEAFF TGTGCCAGCAGTGAAGTTCGATGGACGGGGACTGAAGCTTTCTTT - - TRBJ1-1 TRBV25-1
CASSLSIGVVTEAFF TGTGCCAGCAGTTTATCGATAGGGGTAGTGACTGAAGCTTTCTTT - few TRBJ1-1 TRBV27
CASSLRLGTSNEQFF TGTGCCAGCAGCCTCAGACTAGGAACTTCCAATGAGCAGTTCTTC - few TRBJ2-1 TRBV9
CASSPPGEAFF TGTGCCAGCAGTCCACCAGGCGAAGCTTTCTTT - few TRBJ1-1 TRBV6-6
CAWGPGGGGSPLHF TGTGCCTGGGGTCCAGGAGGTGGGGGATCACCCCTCCACTTT - - TRBJ1-6 TRBV30
CAWSVQGAGTEAFF TGTGCCTGGAGTGTACAGGGGGCAGGTACTGAAGCTTTCTTT TRBD1 - TRBJ1-1 TRBV30
CAWTGTSFETQYF TGTGCCTGGACCGGGACTAGCTTTGAGACCCAGTACTTC TRBD2 few TRBJ2-5 TRBV30
CASSLGGPSTDTQYF TGCGCCAGCAGCTTGGGGGGGCCTAGCACAGATACGCAGTATTTT - - TRBJ2-3 TRBV5-1
CASKWDLRNTGELFF TGTGCCAGCAAGTGGGACTTACGTAACACCGGGGAGCTGTTTTTT - few TRBJ2-2 TRBV27
CAWSGLDTNQPQHF TGTGCCTGGAGTGGATTGGACACCAATCAGCCCCAGCATTTT - - TRBJ1-5 TRBV30
CSVASGFDEQFF TGCAGCGTTGCATCGGGGTTTGATGAGCAGTTCTTC - - TRBJ2-1 TRBV29-1
CASSAAGNEQFF TGCGCCAGCAGCGCAGCTGGGAATGAGCAGTTCTTC - - TRBJ2-1 TRBV5-1
CSVVQGTGYGYTF TGCAGCGTTGTTCAAGGGACAGGGTATGGCTACACCTTC TRBD1 few TRBJ1-2 TRBV29-1
CASSLLGGAMETQYF TGTGCCAGCAGCCTACTAGGGGGGGCAATGGAGACCCAGTACTTC - - TRBJ2-5 TRBV9
CASRRDRDNGNTIYF TGTGCCAGCAGACGGGACAGGGACAATGGAAACACCATATATTTT TRBD1 - TRBJ1-3 TRBV27
CASSVAGGSYNEQFF TGTGCCAGCAGCGTAGCAGGGGGCTCCTACAATGAGCAGTTCTTC TRBD1 - TRBJ2-1 TRBV9
CASSLAQGYGYTF TGTGCCAGCAGCTTAGCACAGGGATATGGCTACACCTTC - - TRBJ1-2 TRBV7-2
CSVELGTGGNTEAFF TGCAGCGTTGAATTAGGGACAGGGGGGAACACTGAAGCTTTCTTT TRBD1 - TRBJ1-1 TRBV29-1
CASRRDRGAYEQYF TGTGCCAGCAGACGGGACAGGGGTGCCTACGAGCAGTACTTC TRBD1 - TRBJ2-7 TRBV27
CASTSGGPIDTQYF TGTGCCTCGACTAGCGGGGGGCCAATAGATACGCAGTATTTT TRBD2 - TRBJ2-3 TRBV30
CASSYDRDQPQHF TGTGCCAGCAGTTATGACAGGGATCAGCCCCAGCATTTT TRBD1 - TRBJ1-5 TRBV2
CASSLGLKVGGYTF TGTGCCAGCAGCTTGGGTCTTAAGGTCGGTGGCTACACCTTC - few TRBJ1-2 TRBV5-4
CASSPASQQLITGELFF TGTGCCAGCTCACCGGCATCTCAACAGTTAATCACCGGGGAGCTGTTTTTT - - TRBJ2-2 TRBV18
CASSIYSGGQETQYF TGTGCCAGCAGTATATATAGCGGGGGCCAAGAGACCCAGTACTTC TRBD2 - TRBJ2-5 TRBV5-4
CASSLFTKDTQYF TGTGCCAGCAGCTTGTTCACGAAGGACACCCAGTACTTC - - TRBJ2-5 TRBV7-9
CASSPTSGREKETQYF TGTGCCAGCAGCCCGACTAGCGGAAGGGAAAAAGAGACCCAGTACTTC TRBD2 - TRBJ2-5 TRBV5-4
CASSLFNEQFF TGTGCCAGCAGCTTATTCAATGAGCAGTTCTTC - - TRBJ2-1 TRBV7-2
CSVEGTDTQYF TGCAGCGTTGAGGGTACAGATACGCAGTATTTT - few TRBJ2-3 TRBV29-1
CASSSDRVTHEQYF TGTGCCAGCAGCTCGGACAGGGTAACCCACGAGCAGTACTTC TRBD1 - TRBJ2-7 TRBV7-8
CATSRDLTGRHGYTF TGTGCCACCAGCAGAGATTTAACAGGGCGTCATGGCTACACCTTC - - TRBJ1-2 TRBV15
CASSAVSAGHEKLFF TGTGCCAGCAGTGCGGTGTCGGCCGGGCATGAAAAACTGTTTTTT - - TRBJ1-4 TRBV27
CAWNRGSGGYTF TGTGCCTGGAACAGGGGTTCGGGTGGCTACACCTTC TRBD1 once TRBJ1-2 TRBV30
CASSQVGQIDTQYF TGTGCCAGCAGCCAAGTCGGACAGATAGATACGCAGTATTTT - - TRBJ2-3 TRBV7-9
CASSSRGLSSYEQYF TGTGCCAGCAGTTCACGGGGTCTTAGCTCCTACGAGCAGTACTTC - - TRBJ2-7 TRBV27
CASSQEGTGSWGYTF TGTGCCAGCAGCCAAGAGGGGACAGGGAGTTGGGGCTACACCTTC TRBD1 - TRBJ1-2 TRBV4-1
CASSLGQRHNNERFF TGTGCCAGCAGCTTAGGACAGAGACATAACAATGAGCGGTTCTTC - - TRBJ2-1 TRBV7-9
CASSSGQGGSPLHF TGCGCCAGCAGCTCTGGACAGGGGGGGTCACCCCTCCACTTT TRBD1 few TRBJ1-6 TRBV5-1
CASSSDGGRSGNTEAFF TGTGCCAGCAGCTCCGACGGGGGCAGATCAGGGAACACTGAAGCTTTCTTT - - TRBJ1-1 TRBV7-9
CASSPVTSGSTDTQYF TGTGCCAGCAGCCCGGTGACTAGCGGTAGCACAGATACGCAGTATTTT TRBD2 - TRBJ2-3 TRBV4-2
CASTLSSGNTIYF TGTGCCAGCACGCTCAGTAGCGGAAACACCATATATTTT - - TRBJ1-3 TRBV27
CASSARDRANNEQFF TGTGCCAGCAGCGCCCGGGACAGGGCCAACAATGAGCAGTTCTTC TRBD1 once TRBJ2-1 TRBV9
CAWSGNHREEAFF TGTGCCTGGAGTGGAAATCACAGGGAAGAAGCTTTCTTT - - TRBJ1-1 TRBV30
CASSLWAVYGYTF TGTGCCAGCAGCTTGTGGGCAGTCTATGGCTACACCTTC - few TRBJ1-2 TRBV5-4
CSVEALGGGTLGETQYF TGCAGCGTTGAAGCCCTAGGCGGGGGGACCTTGGGGGAGACCCAGTACTTC TRBD2 - TRBJ2-5 TRBV29-1
CASSAVRQGNTIYF TGTGCCAGCAGCGCGGTCCGACAGGGAAACACCATATATTTT - - TRBJ1-3 TRBV7-8
CATSRGGALAKNIQYF TGTGCCACCAGCAGAGGGGGGGCACTAGCCAAAAACATTCAGTACTTC - - TRBJ2-4 TRBV15
CASRTTGSGAQYF TGTGCCAGCAGAACTACAGGTAGCGGGGCCCAGTACTTC TRBD2 - TRBJ2-5 TRBV27
CSVDRDYTF TGCAGCGTCGACCGGGACTACACCTTC - - TRBJ1-2 TRBV29-1
CASRTGLAGRETQYF TGTGCCAGTCGGACTGGACTAGCCGGACGGGAGACCCAGTACTTC TRBD2 - TRBJ2-5 TRBV6-6
CASSLDSSGGNTGELFF TGTGCCAGCAGCTTAGACTCTAGCGGGGGGAACACCGGGGAGCTGTTTTTT TRBD2 - TRBJ2-2 TRBV7-2
CASSHGTGGRDYNEQFF TGTGCCAGCAGCCACGGGACAGGGGGCAGGGACTACAATGAGCAGTTCTTC TRBD1 - TRBJ2-1 TRBV5-6